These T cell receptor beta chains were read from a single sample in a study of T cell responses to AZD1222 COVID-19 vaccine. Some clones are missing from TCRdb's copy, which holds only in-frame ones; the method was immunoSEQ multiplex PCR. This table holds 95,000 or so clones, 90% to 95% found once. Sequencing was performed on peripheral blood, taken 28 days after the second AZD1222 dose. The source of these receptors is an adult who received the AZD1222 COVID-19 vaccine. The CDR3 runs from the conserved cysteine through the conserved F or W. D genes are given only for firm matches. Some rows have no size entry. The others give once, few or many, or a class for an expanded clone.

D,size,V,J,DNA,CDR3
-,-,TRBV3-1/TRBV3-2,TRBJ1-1,TGTGCCAGCAGCCATTCAGGGTCGCGAACTGAAGCTTTCTTT,CASSHSGSRTEAFF
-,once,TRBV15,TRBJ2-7,TGTGCCACCAGCAGAAAAGGTCGGGGGCTCGTCGGCGAGCAGTACTTC,CATSRKGRGLVGEQYF
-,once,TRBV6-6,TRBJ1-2,TGTGCCACCCAAGGGACAAGACTCTATGGCTACACCTTC,CATQGTRLYGYTF
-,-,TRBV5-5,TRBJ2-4,TGTGCCAGCAGAGCACCCCTAGCCAAAAACATTCAGTACTTC,CASRAPLAKNIQYF
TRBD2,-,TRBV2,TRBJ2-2,TGTGCCAGCGGGAGGGACACCGGGGAGCTGTTTTTT,CASGRDTGELFF
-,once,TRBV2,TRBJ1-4,TGTGCCAGCAGGGGTCGCCCCGGGGAAAAACTGTTTTTT,CASRGRPGEKLFF
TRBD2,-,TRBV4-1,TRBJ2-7,TGCGCCAGCAGCCAAGCGGGCCTGGGGGGGGAGCAGTACTTC,CASSQAGLGGEQYF
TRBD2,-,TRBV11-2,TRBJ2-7,TGTGCCAGCAGCTTCGGACTAGCGGGAGTGGAAGAGCAGTACTTC,CASSFGLAGVEEQYF
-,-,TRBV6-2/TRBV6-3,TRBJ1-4,TGTGCCAGCAGTTATCCAGGAGTTAGTGAAAAACTGTTTTTT,CASSYPGVSEKLFF
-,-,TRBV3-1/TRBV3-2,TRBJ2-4,TGTGCCAGCAGCCTCAAGGGGGGAAATATTCAGTACTTC,CASSLKGGNIQYF
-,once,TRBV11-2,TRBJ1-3,TGTGCCAGCAGCTTAGATCAGGAGGCGGAGGGAAACACCATATATTTT,CASSLDQEAEGNTIYF
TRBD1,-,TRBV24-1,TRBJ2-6,TGTGCCACCATGGCGAGACAGGGACATTCTGGGGCCAACGTCCTGACTTTC,CATMARQGHSGANVLTF
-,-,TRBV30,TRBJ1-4,TGTGCTTGGAACCGGGTGGGGGAAAAACTGTTTTTT,CAWNRVGEKLFF
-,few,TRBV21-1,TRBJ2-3,TGTGCCAGCAGCCACGGGGGGGTTAGCACAGATACGCAGTATTTT,CASSHGGVSTDTQYF
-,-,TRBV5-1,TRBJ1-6,TGCGCCAGCAGCTTGGAAGGACAGCTGGATTCACCCCTCCACTTT,CASSLEGQLDSPLHF
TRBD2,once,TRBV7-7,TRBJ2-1,TGTGCCAGCAGCCCGGGGGGAGTAGCGGGAGGGCAGGAGCAGTTCTTC,CASSPGGVAGGQEQFF
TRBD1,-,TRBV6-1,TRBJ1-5,TGTGCCAGCAGTGTTGGGACAGTCAATAGCAATCAGCCCCAGCATTTT,CASSVGTVNSNQPQHF
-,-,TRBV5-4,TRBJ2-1,TGTGCCAGCAGCATACAGGGTGGATTACCCTACAATGAGCAGTTCTTC,CASSIQGGLPYNEQFF
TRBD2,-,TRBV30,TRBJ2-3,TGTGCCTGGAAAGGGACTAGCGGACCAGGTACGCAGTATTTT,CAWKGTSGPGTQYF
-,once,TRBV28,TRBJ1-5,TGTGCCGGGGGGGACGGGCAGCCCCAGCATTTT,CAGGDGQPQHF
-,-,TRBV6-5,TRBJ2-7,TGTGCCAGCAGAACTGGCCGGGACGAGCAGTACTTC,CASRTGRDEQYF
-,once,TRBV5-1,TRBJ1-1,TGCGCCAGCAGCTTCTACGGGGTAACTGAAGCTTTCTTT,CASSFYGVTEAFF
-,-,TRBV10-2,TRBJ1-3,TGCGCCAGCGCTGTCTCCGATGGAAACACCATATATTTT,CASAVSDGNTIYF
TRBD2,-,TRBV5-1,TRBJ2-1,TGCGCCAGCAGCTATGCGGGAGGAAGGGGGAGCTCCTACAATGAGCAGTTCTTC,CASSYAGGRGSSYNEQFF
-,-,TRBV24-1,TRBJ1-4,TGTGCCACCAGTGATCCGGGGCAGGCGGGGGAAAAACTGTTTTTT,CATSDPGQAGEKLFF
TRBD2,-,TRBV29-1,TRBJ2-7,TGCAGCGTTGAACTAGCGGGGGACTCCTACGAGCAGTACTTC,CSVELAGDSYEQYF
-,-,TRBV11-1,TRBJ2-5,TGTGCCAGCAGCCCCGCCCCAGTGAAAGAGACCCAGTACTTC,CASSPAPVKETQYF
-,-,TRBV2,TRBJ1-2,TGTGCCAGCAGGTTCTTTGAAACAGGCTATGGCTACACCTTC,CASRFFETGYGYTF
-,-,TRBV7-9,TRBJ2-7,TGTGCCAGCAGCCTGGCCGGGACAACCTACGAGCAGTACTTC,CASSLAGTTYEQYF
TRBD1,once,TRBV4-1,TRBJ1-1,TGCGCCAGCAGCTATACAGGGGGAACTGAAGCTTTCTTT,CASSYTGGTEAFF
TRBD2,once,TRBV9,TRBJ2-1,TGTGCCAGCAGCGTAGCTAGCACTAGCGGGGGGGTTGAGCAGTTCTTC,CASSVASTSGGVEQFF
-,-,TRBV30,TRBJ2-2,TGTGCCTGGGACGTTCAGCAGAGGGAGCTGTTTTTT,CAWDVQQRELFF
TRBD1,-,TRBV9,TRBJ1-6,TGTGCCAGCAGCGGCCGGACAGGGGGCGCCGCCTATAATTCACCCCTCCACTTT,CASSGRTGGAAYNSPLHF
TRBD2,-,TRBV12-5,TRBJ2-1,TGTGCTAGTGGTTCCGGACTAGTTTCCTCGAATGAGCAGTTCTTC,CASGSGLVSSNEQFF
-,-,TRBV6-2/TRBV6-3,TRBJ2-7,TGTGCCAGCAGTTTGTCCGGGACCCTCTACGAGCAGTACTTC,CASSLSGTLYEQYF
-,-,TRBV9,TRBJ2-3,TGTGCCAGCAGCGGGCCTTGGGGCCTGGGAGATACGCAGTATTTT,CASSGPWGLGDTQYF
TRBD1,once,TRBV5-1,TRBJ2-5,TGCGCCAGCAGCACCAACCGGGACAGGGCAGAGACCCAGTACTTC,CASSTNRDRAETQYF
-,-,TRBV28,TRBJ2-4,TGTGCCAGCAGTCCCAGTGGACTAGCCAAAAACATTCAGTACTTC,CASSPSGLAKNIQYF
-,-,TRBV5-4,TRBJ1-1,TGTGCCAGCAGCTTGGAACACGCTAAGATGAACACTGAAGCTTTCTTT,CASSLEHAKMNTEAFF
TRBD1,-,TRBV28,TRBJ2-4,TGTGCCAGCAGAAACAGGGGCAAAAACATTCAGTACTTC,CASRNRGKNIQYF
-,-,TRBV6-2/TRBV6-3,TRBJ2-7,TGTGCCAGCAGCTCTCCTTTAGGCGGGGACTCCTACGAGCAGTACTTC,CASSSPLGGDSYEQYF
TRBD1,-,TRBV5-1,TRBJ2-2,TGCGCCAGCTGCTTGGCGCGACAGGGTATTGGTACCGGGGAGCTGTTTTTT,CASCLARQGIGTGELFF
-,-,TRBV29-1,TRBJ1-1,TGCAGCGTCCCGGGACCAGGAGCGACTGAAGCTTTCTTT,CSVPGPGATEAFF
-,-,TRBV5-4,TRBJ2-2,TGTGCCAGCAGGCGGAGGGGGGAGACCGGGGAGCTGTTTTTT,CASRRRGETGELFF